One T cell receptor beta chain is described in this entry. The sample is drawn from a study of identical twins. Per germline, CDR1 SGHAT and CDR2 FQNNGV. Trimming stripped 1 base from V and 6 bases from J, with 13 bases between. The CDR3 contains 14 residues. A single record per CDR3 protein comes from TCRdb applying MiXCR to the 5' RACE reads. The sample holds about 530,000 distinct CDR3 sequences, approximately 20% seen once. All donors were healthy, and all were Caucasian. This same sample was also taken into another study, of yellow fever vaccine responses in identical twins.

The V call is TRBV11-2, the J call TRBJ2-7; possibly TRBD1 or TRBD2 for D (7 bases each). The receptor comes from a woman under 30 in good health. Sequenced sample: CD4+ T cells sorted from blood. Here the CDR3 reads CASSLVPGGVEQYF. The CDR3 bases are TGTGCCAGCAGCTTAGTCCCAGGGGGGGTCGAGCAGTACTTC.